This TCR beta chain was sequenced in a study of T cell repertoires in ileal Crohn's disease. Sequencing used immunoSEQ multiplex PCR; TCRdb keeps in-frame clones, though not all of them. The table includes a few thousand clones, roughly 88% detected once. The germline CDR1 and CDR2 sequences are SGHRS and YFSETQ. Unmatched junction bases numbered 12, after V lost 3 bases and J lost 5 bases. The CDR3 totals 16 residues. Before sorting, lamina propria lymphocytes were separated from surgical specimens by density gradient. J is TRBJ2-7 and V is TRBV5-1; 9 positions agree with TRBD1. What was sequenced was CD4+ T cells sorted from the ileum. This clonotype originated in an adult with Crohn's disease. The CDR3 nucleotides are TGCGCCAGCAGCTCAATCACCGGACAGGGGAGAGACGAGCAGTACTTC. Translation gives CASSSITGQGRDEQYF.